Below, 16 T cell receptor beta chains from the same sample are listed, as sequenced in a study of blood T cell repertoires in COVID-19. Some clones are missing from TCRdb's copy, which holds only in-frame ones; the method was immunoSEQ multiplex PCR. This sample has approximately 230,000 clones, with approximately 82% found just once. The specimen sequenced was PBMCs or T cells enriched from blood (not recorded which). Every receptor here comes from a middle-aged man who had recovered from COVID-19.

The chain carries TRBV18 and TRBJ1-2, with no clear D. Germline V gene data show CDR1 as KGHSH and CDR2 as LQKENI. Between the trimmed V and J ends, which lost 5 bases and 1 base, there was a span of 14 bases. The CDR3 has 15 residues. Here the CDR3 DNA reads TGTGCCAGCTCATACGACAATTATTTTAACTATGGCTACACCTTC. It specifies CASSYDNYFNYGYTF.

The chain has TRBV27 and TRBJ2-3, with 11 bases identical to TRBD2. Per the germline V gene, CDR1 is MNHEY and CDR2 is SMNVEV (reference sequence). V lost 8 bases, J lost 8 bases, and 12 bases stayed unmatched. The CDR3 loop spans 15 amino acids. In DNA, the CDR3 is TGTGCCAGCGGGGCTAGCGGGAGGAGGGAGGGTACGCAGTATTTT. Translating it yields CASGASGRREGTQYF.

The chain employs TRBV3-1 (or the pseudogene TRBV3-2) and TRBJ1-4; 8 bases agree with TRBD1. The ends lost 1 base at V and 13 bases at J; junction bases unmatched: 2. Germline values: CDR1 LGHDT, CDR2 YNNKEL (reference sequence). The CDR3 contains 12 residues. CDR3 sequence: CASSQGTGRLFF. In nucleotides, the CDR3 is TGTGCCAGCAGCCAAGGGACAGGGCGACTGTTTTTT.

This sequence joins TRBV7-3 and TRBJ1-1; D remains ambiguous. Per germline, CDR1 SGHTA and CDR2 FQGTGA. The CDR3 is 15 residues long. With 7 bases removed from V and 1 base from J, the gap between germline ends came to 16 bases. CDR3 sequence (DNA): TGTGCCAGCACCAAAGGTGGTGCGGAGAACACTGAAGCTTTCTTT. Translation gives CASTKGGAENTEAFF.

The chain joins TRBV27 to TRBJ1-3; 8 nucleotides agree with TRBD1. V dropped 6 bases and J dropped 4; count of bases not matched to a gene: 2. Germline V gene data show CDR1 as MNHEY and CDR2 as SMNVEV (reference sequence). The CDR3 loop spans 13 amino acids. CDR3 in DNA: TGTGCCAGCAGCCGACAGGGGGGAAACACCATATATTTT. Translation: CASSRQGGNTIYF.

The rearrangement links TRBV7-9 to TRBJ1-1; 9 bases are a match to TRBD1. Germline assignment: CDR1 SEHNR and CDR2 FQNEAQ (reference sequence). There are 15 residues in the CDR3. With V trimmed by 0 bases and J by 5 bases, 4 bases remained unmatched. DNA of the CDR3: TGTGCCAGCAGCTTAGCTTTGACAGGGGGAACTGAAGCTTTCTTT. It encodes CASSLALTGGTEAFF.

The chain employs TRBV6-5 and TRBJ2-5, with D perhaps TRBD2 (7 bases). The CDR3 consists of 16 residues. The V and J ends lost 0 bases and 4 bases respectively, with 15 bases between them. Germline loops: CDR1 MNHEY, CDR2 SVGAGI. The CDR3 DNA is TGTGCCAGCAGTTACTCGGGAGGGGGGTTAGGAGAGACCCAGTACTTC. It is translated as CASSYSGGGLGETQYF.

The rearrangement joins TRBV18 to TRBJ2-5, with D tentatively TRBD1 (7 bases). From germline, CDR1 is KGHSH and CDR2 LQKENI. The germline V and J ends were trimmed by 1 base and 1 base, with 10 bases remaining between them. The CDR3 covers 15 residues. Written as DNA, the CDR3 is TGTGCCAGCTCACCACACCAGGGGGGCCAAGAGACCCAGTACTTC. It translates to CASSPHQGGQETQYF.

CDR3 residues: CASSLRQGSEQYF. As DNA, the CDR3 is TGTGCCAGCAGCCTCAGACAGGGCAGCGAGCAGTACTTC. J is TRBJ2-7 and V is TRBV7-8, with TRBD1 matching over 7 bases. The V and J ends lost 5 bases and 6 bases, in that order; junction bases with no gene match: 7. Germline loops: CDR1 SGHVS, CDR2 FQNEAQ. This CDR3 comprises 13 residues.

The chain combines TRBV5-6 with TRBJ2-1, with 9 bases aligning to TRBD1. With 2 bases clipped from V and 8 bases from J, the junction kept 8 bases outside the gene matches. CDR1 and CDR2 from the germline V gene are SGHDT and YYEEEE. This CDR3 comprises 15 residues. CDR3 DNA: TGTGCCAGCAGCTTTGGGACAGGGAACGGCTATGAGCAGTTCTTC. It translates to CASSFGTGNGYEQFF.

The table lists this clone with a count of one. The genes are TRBV3-1 (or the pseudogene TRBV3-2) and TRBJ1-5; D unclear. The CDR3 consists of 15 residues. V dropped 7 bases and J dropped 0 bases, with 13 bases sitting between them. Germline V gives CDR1 LGHDT, CDR2 YNNKEL (reference sequence). In DNA, the CDR3 is TGTGCCAGCACGGAGACCATTAATAGCAATCAGCCCCAGCATTTT. It codes for CASTETINSNQPQHF.

V usage is TRBV3-1 (or the pseudogene TRBV3-2) and J usage is TRBJ1-1; no clear D gene. The CDR3 is 13 residues long. The V gene lost 4 bases and the J gene lost 7 bases, with 13 bases spanning the gap. Germline-derived CDR1 and CDR2 are LGHDT and YNNKEL (reference sequence). Written as DNA, the CDR3 is TGTGCCAGCAGCCCTTGGCGGCAAAATGAAGCTTTCTTT. It translates to CASSPWRQNEAFF.

The chain combines TRBV28 with TRBJ1-5, with 7 positions matching TRBD1. V shed 6 bases, J shed 7 bases, and the junction held 12 bases outside the gene matches. The CDR3 runs to 15 residues. Germline V gene lookup returns CDR1 MDHEN and CDR2 SYDVKM. The DNA of the CDR3 is TGTGCCAGCAGCCCCACGAGGGGGCGAGGGCAGCCCCAGCATTTT. This codes for CASSPTRGRGQPQHF.

V usage is TRBV3-1 (or the pseudogene TRBV3-2) and J usage is TRBJ1-1; D is ambiguous. This CDR3 contains 14 residues. Germline V gene sequence: CDR1 LGHDT, CDR2 YNNKEL (reference sequence). V lost 4 bases and J 0 bases, leaving 9 bases between the germline ends. CDR3: CASSLRGVNTEAFF. In nucleotides, the CDR3 is TGTGCCAGCAGCCTTCGCGGGGTGAACACTGAAGCTTTCTTT.

This clone was detected a few times. The V call is TRBV28, the J call TRBJ1-5; TRBD1 is a possible D gene (5 bases). CDR3 length: 13 residues. V lost 6 bases and J lost 6, with 12 bases in between. From germline, CDR1 is MDHEN and CDR2 SYDVKM. The CDR3 DNA follows: TGTGCCAGCAGGTCCCAGGGAGGTCAGCCCCAGCATTTT. This translates into CASRSQGGQPQHF.

The chain recombines TRBV20-1 with TRBJ1-2; 9 positions agree with TRBD1. V lost 3 bases, J lost 3 bases, and 5 bases stayed unmatched. Germline V lookup: CDR1 DFQATT, CDR2 SNEGSKA (reference sequence). The CDR3 is 14 amino acids. The CDR3 DNA reads TGCAGTGCTAGTATCAGGACAGGGGACTATGGCTACACCTTC. This sequence encodes CSASIRTGDYGYTF.